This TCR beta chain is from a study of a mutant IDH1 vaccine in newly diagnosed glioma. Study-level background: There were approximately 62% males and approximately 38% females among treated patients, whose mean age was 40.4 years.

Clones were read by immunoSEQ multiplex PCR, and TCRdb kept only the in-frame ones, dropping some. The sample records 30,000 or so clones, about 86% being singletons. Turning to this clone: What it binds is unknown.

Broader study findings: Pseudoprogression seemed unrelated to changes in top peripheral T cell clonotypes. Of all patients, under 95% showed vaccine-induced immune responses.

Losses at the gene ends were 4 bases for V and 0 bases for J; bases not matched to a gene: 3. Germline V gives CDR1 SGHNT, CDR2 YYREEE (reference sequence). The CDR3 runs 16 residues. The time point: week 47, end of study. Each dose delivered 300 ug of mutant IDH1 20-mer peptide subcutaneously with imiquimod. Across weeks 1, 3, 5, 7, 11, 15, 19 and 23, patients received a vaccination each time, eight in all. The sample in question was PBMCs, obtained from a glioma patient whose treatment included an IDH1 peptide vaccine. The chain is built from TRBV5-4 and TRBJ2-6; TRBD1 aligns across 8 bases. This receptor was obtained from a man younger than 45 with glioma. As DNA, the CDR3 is TGTGCCAGCAGCGGAACAGGGGGCTCTGGGGCCAACGTCCTGACTTTC. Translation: CASSGTGGSGANVLTF.